The rows below give T cell receptor beta chains drawn from one sample of a study of T cell repertoires in cytomegalovirus infection. MiXCR was run by TCRdb on the reads, yielding one entry per CDR3 protein. The sample holds about 150,000 distinct CDR3 sequences, about 25% seen once. Sequencing was carried out using PBMCs. Receptors originate from a human donor in good health (CMV status not recorded). Some clones in this sample may be carry-over from other donors' samples. Each CDR3 is given with its conserved first and last residue. Fields, in order: clone size, D gene, V gene, J gene, CDR3 DNA, CDR3 protein. A D gene is named only where the DNA matches it firmly. The size field is filled for only some rows; it gives once, few, many or a size class.

clone_size: NA
d_call: TRBD1
v_call: TRBV6-1
j_call: TRBJ1-5
cdr3_nt: TGTGCCAGCAGTGAGGGACAGAGCAATCAGCCCCAGCATTTT
cdr3_aa: CASSEGQSNQPQHF

clone_size: NA
d_call: NA
v_call: TRBV2
j_call: TRBJ1-2
cdr3_nt: TGTGCCAGCAGTGAATGGAGGGAAAATGGCTACACCTTC
cdr3_aa: CASSEWRENGYTF

clone_size: many
d_call: NA
v_call: TRBV12-3/TRBV12-4
j_call: TRBJ2-5
cdr3_nt: TGTGCCAGCAGTTTCGGGGGGCTGGTTCAAGAGACCCAGTACTTC
cdr3_aa: CASSFGGLVQETQYF

clone_size: many
d_call: NA
v_call: TRBV6-5
j_call: TRBJ2-7
cdr3_nt: TGTGCCAGCAGTTACTCGGACGGAGCCAACGAGCAGTACTTC
cdr3_aa: CASSYSDGANEQYF

clone_size: few
d_call: NA
v_call: TRBV5-1
j_call: TRBJ1-6
cdr3_nt: TGCGCCAGCAGCGTTACCGGGACGAGCGAATCACCCCTCCACTTT
cdr3_aa: CASSVTGTSESPLHF

clone_size: NA
d_call: NA
v_call: TRBV20-1
j_call: TRBJ2-1
cdr3_nt: TGCAGTGCTAGAGATAATATGAAGAATGAGCAGTTCTTC
cdr3_aa: CSARDNMKNEQFF

clone_size: many
d_call: NA
v_call: TRBV7-2
j_call: TRBJ2-2
cdr3_nt: TGTGCCAGCAGCTTACAAGGAGCGAGCGGGGAGCTGTTTTTT
cdr3_aa: CASSLQGASGELFF

clone_size: once
d_call: NA
v_call: TRBV28
j_call: TRBJ2-1
cdr3_nt: TGTGCCAGCAGCCAGGCTAGTGGGAGACCTAACGAAGAGCAGTTCTTC
cdr3_aa: CASSQASGRPNEEQFF

clone_size: few
d_call: NA
v_call: TRBV6-2/TRBV6-3
j_call: TRBJ1-5
cdr3_nt: TGTGCCAGCAGTTACAGGGGAGGAGGTAGCAATCAGCCCCAGCATTTT
cdr3_aa: CASSYRGGGSNQPQHF

clone_size: many
d_call: NA
v_call: TRBV7-9
j_call: TRBJ1-1
cdr3_nt: TGTGCCAGCAGCTTCACACAGAACACTGAAGCTTTCTTT
cdr3_aa: CASSFTQNTEAFF

clone_size: few
d_call: NA
v_call: TRBV11-2
j_call: TRBJ1-2
cdr3_nt: TGTGCCAGCAGCCTAGCCGACAGCTACACCTTC
cdr3_aa: CASSLADSYTF

clone_size: NA
d_call: TRBD2
v_call: TRBV7-3
j_call: TRBJ2-3
cdr3_nt: TGTGCCAGCAGCTTAAACCCTGGGACTAGCGGAGCGGGAGATACGCAGTATTTT
cdr3_aa: CASSLNPGTSGAGDTQYF

clone_size: many
d_call: TRBD1
v_call: TRBV7-2
j_call: TRBJ1-2
cdr3_nt: TGTGCCAGCAGCTTATCCCTGGGGGGGACAGCCTATGGCTACACCTTC
cdr3_aa: CASSLSLGGTAYGYTF

clone_size: few
d_call: NA
v_call: TRBV28
j_call: TRBJ2-7
cdr3_nt: TGTGCCAGCAGTTTCGAACACACGAACGAGCAGTACTTC
cdr3_aa: CASSFEHTNEQYF

clone_size: NA
d_call: TRBD2
v_call: TRBV28
j_call: TRBJ2-7
cdr3_nt: TGTGCCAGCGCTGTACCGGGACTAGTGGAAGAGCAGTACTTC
cdr3_aa: CASAVPGLVEEQYF

clone_size: few
d_call: NA
v_call: TRBV24-1
j_call: TRBJ2-3
cdr3_nt: TGTGCCACCAGCCCTTGGGGCGAGGCTAACACAGATACGCAGTATTTT
cdr3_aa: CATSPWGEANTDTQYF

clone_size: NA
d_call: TRBD1
v_call: TRBV28
j_call: TRBJ2-1
cdr3_nt: TGTGCCAGCAGTCCTCAATGGGACAGGGGACAGGGAAGCTACAATGAGCAGTTCTTC
cdr3_aa: CASSPQWDRGQGSYNEQFF

clone_size: NA
d_call: NA
v_call: TRBV7-8
j_call: TRBJ1-6
cdr3_nt: TGTGCCAGCAGCTCCCCCCTCGGGACGGTCAATTCACCCCTCCACTTT
cdr3_aa: CASSSPLGTVNSPLHF

clone_size: many
d_call: TRBD2
v_call: TRBV6-1
j_call: TRBJ2-1
cdr3_nt: TGTGCCACCCACCCTACGTCTATGCGGGGGGGAGACAATGAGCAGTTCTTC
cdr3_aa: CATHPTSMRGGDNEQFF

clone_size: few
d_call: TRBD2
v_call: TRBV27
j_call: TRBJ2-1
cdr3_nt: TGTGCCAGCAGTTACCTGGGACTAGGAAACGATGAGCAGTTCTTC
cdr3_aa: CASSYLGLGNDEQFF

clone_size: many
d_call: NA
v_call: TRBV7-2
j_call: TRBJ2-2
cdr3_nt: TGTGCCAGCAGCTTAGTCTGGAACACCGGGGAGCTGTTTTTT
cdr3_aa: CASSLVWNTGELFF

clone_size: few
d_call: NA
v_call: TRBV28
j_call: TRBJ1-5
cdr3_nt: TGTGCCAGCAGCGGAGCCGGGTATAGCAATCAGCCCCAGCATTTT
cdr3_aa: CASSGAGYSNQPQHF

clone_size: NA
d_call: TRBD1
v_call: TRBV19
j_call: TRBJ2-3
cdr3_nt: TGTGCCAGTAACACAGCAGGGACAGGGGGAGAAGATACGCAGTATTTT
cdr3_aa: CASNTAGTGGEDTQYF

clone_size: NA
d_call: TRBD2
v_call: TRBV3-1
j_call: TRBJ2-5
cdr3_nt: TGTGCCAGCAGCCAAGTAAAACTAGCGTCACAGACCCAGTACTTC
cdr3_aa: CASSQVKLASQTQYF

clone_size: few
d_call: NA
v_call: TRBV27
j_call: TRBJ1-2
cdr3_nt: TGTGCCAGCAGTCCAGGGCCCGCCTATGGCTACACCTTC
cdr3_aa: CASSPGPAYGYTF

clone_size: many
d_call: TRBD1
v_call: TRBV29-1
j_call: TRBJ2-6
cdr3_nt: TGCAGCGTTTCAACAGGGGGCTCTGGGGCCAACGTCCTGACTTTC
cdr3_aa: CSVSTGGSGANVLTF

clone_size: NA
d_call: TRBD1
v_call: TRBV12-3/TRBV12-4
j_call: TRBJ1-1
cdr3_nt: TGTGCCAGCAGTTTCTTGGACAGGGCAAGCACTGAAGCTTTCTTT
cdr3_aa: CASSFLDRASTEAFF

clone_size: NA
d_call: TRBD2
v_call: TRBV7-9
j_call: TRBJ2-1
cdr3_nt: TGTGCCAGCAGCCCGGGGGAGGGCTCCTACAATGAGCAGTTCTTC
cdr3_aa: CASSPGEGSYNEQFF

clone_size: few
d_call: TRBD1
v_call: TRBV28
j_call: TRBJ2-2
cdr3_nt: TGTGCCAGCAGTTTACCCGGGACAGGGGTGACCGGGGAGCTGTTTTTT
cdr3_aa: CASSLPGTGVTGELFF

clone_size: many
d_call: NA
v_call: TRBV7-9
j_call: TRBJ2-4
cdr3_nt: TGTGCCAGCAGCTTAGGGGGGGACAAAAACATTCAGTACTTC
cdr3_aa: CASSLGGDKNIQYF

clone_size: few
d_call: TRBD2
v_call: TRBV6-5
j_call: TRBJ2-1
cdr3_nt: TGTGCCAGCAGTTACTCCCTCGTAGCGGGGGGGGATGAGCAGTTCTTC
cdr3_aa: CASSYSLVAGGDEQFF

clone_size: NA
d_call: TRBD2
v_call: TRBV7-8
j_call: TRBJ2-1
cdr3_nt: TGTGCCAGCAGCTTAGTAGGGGGGACTAGCGGCGGAGTAATAAATGAGCAGTTCTTC
cdr3_aa: CASSLVGGTSGGVINEQFF

clone_size: NA
d_call: NA
v_call: TRBV5-6
j_call: TRBJ1-2
cdr3_nt: TGTGCCAGCAGCTTGGCAGGCATTCGCTATGGCTACACCTTC
cdr3_aa: CASSLAGIRYGYTF

clone_size: NA
d_call: NA
v_call: TRBV7-2
j_call: TRBJ1-5
cdr3_nt: TGTGCCAGCAGCTTGCCGGGTGGTTTAGGCAATCAGCCCCAGCATTTT
cdr3_aa: CASSLPGGLGNQPQHF

clone_size: NA
d_call: NA
v_call: TRBV7-2
j_call: TRBJ2-7
cdr3_nt: TGTGCCAGCAGCTTAGTATGGGACTCCTTCAACTACGAGCAGTACTTC
cdr3_aa: CASSLVWDSFNYEQYF

clone_size: NA
d_call: TRBD2
v_call: TRBV18
j_call: TRBJ2-5
cdr3_nt: TGTGCCAGCTCACCTCCAGGGAGGGCTCAGGTGACCCAGTACTTC
cdr3_aa: CASSPPGRAQVTQYF

clone_size: few
d_call: NA
v_call: TRBV20-1
j_call: TRBJ1-2
cdr3_nt: TGCAGTGCTAGACACCCCGCTTATGGCTACACCTTC
cdr3_aa: CSARHPAYGYTF

clone_size: NA
d_call: TRBD2
v_call: TRBV12-3/TRBV12-4
j_call: TRBJ2-7
cdr3_nt: TGTGCCAGCAGTTTAGGCGGGGGAGACGAGCAGTACTTC
cdr3_aa: CASSLGGGDEQYF

clone_size: NA
d_call: TRBD1
v_call: TRBV7-9
j_call: TRBJ1-3
cdr3_nt: TGTGCCAGCAGCCTCGACGACAGGGCTGGAAACACCATATATTTT
cdr3_aa: CASSLDDRAGNTIYF

clone_size: many
d_call: NA
v_call: TRBV7-2
j_call: TRBJ2-2
cdr3_nt: TGTGCCAGCAGCTTACATTACGACACCGGGGAGCTGTTTTTT
cdr3_aa: CASSLHYDTGELFF

clone_size: NA
d_call: NA
v_call: TRBV19
j_call: TRBJ2-1
cdr3_nt: TGTGCCAGTAGTGTATACAGGGCCAGGGGCCGTGAGGTAGAAAATGAGCAGTTCTTC
cdr3_aa: CASSVYRARGREVENEQFF

clone_size: many
d_call: TRBD1
v_call: TRBV7-2
j_call: TRBJ1-2
cdr3_nt: TGTGCCAGCACCAAGAGGCCGGACAGGGCGTATTGGGATGGCTACACCTTC
cdr3_aa: CASTKRPDRAYWDGYTF

clone_size: NA
d_call: TRBD2
v_call: TRBV4-3
j_call: TRBJ2-1
cdr3_nt: TGCGCCAGCAGGTCGCTAGCGGGAGAGGCCAATGAGCAGTTCTTC
cdr3_aa: CASRSLAGEANEQFF